Below are 27 T cell receptor beta chains sequenced from a single sample in a study of blood T cell repertoires in COVID-19. Profiling relied on immunoSEQ multiplex PCR, and the TCRdb table lists in-frame clones only, not all of them. The table lists some 220,000 clones, around 80% of them singletons. Sequenced sample: peripheral blood. The receptors shown here come from a woman aged 80 or over with active or convalescent COVID-19.

The chain couples TRBV5-6 to TRBJ1-4, with D unresolved. This CDR3 contains 13 residues. V lost 7 bases and J lost 4, with 11 bases in between. The germline V gene has CDR1 SGHDT and CDR2 YYEEEE. CDR3 sequence: CASRAMVNEKLFF. The CDR3 nucleotides are TGTGCCAGCCGCGCCATGGTTAATGAAAAACTGTTTTTT.

CDR3 amino acids: CATSRADRGPGTNYGYTF. The CDR3 bases are TGTGCCACCAGCAGAGCGGACAGGGGGCCGGGAACCAACTATGGCTACACCTTC. The chain uses TRBV15 and TRBJ1-2, with 11 nucleotides matching TRBD1. V was pared by 1 base and J by 2 bases, with 9 bases of the junction left unmatched. CDR3 length: 18 amino acids. Germline V gene lookup returns CDR1 LNHNV and CDR2 YYDKDF (reference sequence).

V usage is TRBV28 and J usage is TRBJ1-4; 8 nucleotides align to TRBD1. Trimming removed 6 bases from V and 7 bases from J; junction bases left unmatched: 10. The germline gives CDR1 MDHEN, CDR2 SYDVKM. The CDR3 length is 15 residues. The DNA for the CDR3 is TGTGCCAGCAGAGGTCGGACAGGGTGGGGTGAAAAACTGTTTTTT. Its translation is CASRGRTGWGEKLFF.

The chain uses TRBV28 and TRBJ2-7; 8 bases agree with TRBD1. The ends lost 2 bases at V and 7 bases at J; junction bases unmatched: 7. Germline values: CDR1 MDHEN, CDR2 SYDVKM. The CDR3 consists of 14 residues. The CDR3 DNA sequence: TGTGCCAGCAGTTTACCCCAGGGGGCCGGGGAGCAGTACTTC. Its protein is CASSLPQGAGEQYF.

The table lists this clone with a few counts. The junction departs from germline at one end; a sequencing error may be responsible. The CDR3 DNA is TGTGCCAGCAGCCTAGACCCCTATAGCAATCAGCCCCAGCATTTT. Translation: CASSLDPYSNQPQHF. V and J are TRBV11-2 and TRBJ1-5; D gene unclear. The germline V gene encodes CDR1 SGHAT and CDR2 FQNNGV. The CDR3 loop spans 15 amino acids.

The chain recombines TRBV5-1 with TRBJ1-5; D not resolved. The germline V gene encodes CDR1 SGHRS and CDR2 YFSETQ. The CDR3 consists of 14 residues. Trimming stripped 0 bases from V and 1 base from J, with 5 bases between. For the CDR3, the DNA is TGCGCCAGCAGCTTGGAACAGAGCAATCAGCCCCAGCATTTT. Its translation: CASSLEQSNQPQHF.

This chain uses TRBV6-1 with TRBJ2-5, with no clear D. The CDR3 has 14 residues. V lost 1 base and J lost 1, with 7 bases in between. Germline V gene data show CDR1 as MNHNS and CDR2 as SASEGT. CDR3 bases: TGTGCCAGCAGTGAAGGCGGCTTCCAAGAGACCCAGTACTTC. Its protein product is CASSEGGFQETQYF.

The chain has TRBV12-3 or TRBV12-4 and TRBJ2-3, with unresolved D. V was shortened by 0 bases and J by 6 bases, with 7 bases between the two germline ends. The CDR3 consists of 13 residues. This CDR3 is CASSLAERDTQYF. CDR3 coding DNA: TGTGCCAGCAGTTTAGCCGAGAGGGATACGCAGTATTTT.

This clone was seen more than once but under ten times. The sample contains more than one DNA sequence encoding this CDR3. The V and J genes are TRBV27 and TRBJ1-2; 7 positions agree with TRBD1. CDR1 and CDR2 from the germline V gene are MNHEY and SMNVEV (reference sequence). The CDR3 spans 13 residues. After removal of 6 bases from V and 2 bases from J, the junction contained 3 bases not matched to a gene. The CDR3 sequence: CASSPQGNYGYTF. The DNA for the CDR3 is TGTGCCAGCAGCCCACAGGGGAACTATGGCTACACCTTC.

The chain recombines TRBV7-3 with TRBJ2-7, with D tentatively TRBD1 (6 bases). The V gene's germline CDR1 is SGHTA and CDR2 FQGTGA. Trimming shortened V by 4 bases and J by 4 bases, and 23 bases separated the two germline ends. The CDR3 sequence is 17 residues long. This chain's CDR3 is CASSSMGARGAAYEQYF. The CDR3 DNA is TGTGCCAGCAGCTCCATGGGGGCGAGAGGGGCGGCTTACGAGCAGTACTTC.

DNA of the CDR3: TGTGCCACCAGCAGAGAGTCGCGGAGTTACTACAATGAGCAGTTCTTC. Its protein product is CATSRESRSYYNEQFF. The chain recombines TRBV15 with TRBJ2-1; D remains unclear. V was clipped by 0 bases and J by 3 bases, with 12 bases between them. The CDR3 runs 16 residues. Germline V gene lookup returns CDR1 LNHNV and CDR2 YYDKDF (reference sequence).

The chain couples TRBV7-6 to TRBJ2-3; weak D call: TRBD1 (5 bases). Per germline, CDR1 SGHVS and CDR2 FNYEAQ. The CDR3 is 15 amino acids. Trimming removed 1 base at V and 2 bases at J, with 10 bases between. CDR3 region: CASSLGLGVTDTQYF. CDR3 sequence (DNA): TGTGCCAGCAGCTTAGGTCTAGGGGTCACAGATACGCAGTATTTT. Full variable domain (outside the CDR3, taken from reference TRBV7-6 and TRBJ2-3): GAGVSQSPRYKVTKRGQDVALRCDPISGHVSLYWYRQALGQGPEFLTYFNYEAQQDKSGLPNDRFSAERPEGSISTLTIQRTEQRDSAMYRCASSLGLGVTDTQYFGPGTRLTVL.

The genes are TRBV27 and TRBJ2-1, with 13 bases matching TRBD2. The germline V gene has CDR1 MNHEY and CDR2 SMNVEV (reference sequence). The J segment lost 8 bases and the V segment lost 3 bases, leaving 4 bases of the junction unmatched. The CDR3 is made up of 15 amino acids. This CDR3 is CASSLTSGRFDEQFF. CDR3 DNA sequence: TGTGCCAGCAGTTTGACTAGCGGGAGGTTCGATGAGCAGTTCTTC.

The rearrangement uses TRBV3-1 (or the pseudogene TRBV3-2) and TRBJ2-7, with 13 positions matching TRBD2. This CDR3 has 14 amino acids. V shed 2 bases, J shed 11 bases, and the junction held 6 bases outside the gene matches. Germline CDR1 and CDR2: LGHDT and YNNKEL (reference sequence). CDR3 sequence: CASSQTSGGDYKYF. CDR3 coding DNA: TGTGCCAGCAGCCAAACTAGCGGGGGGGATTATAAGTACTTC.

V usage is TRBV6-1 and J usage is TRBJ1-6, with TRBD1 matching over 11 bases. V trimming: 3 bases; J trimming: 11 bases; junction bases outside the gene matches: 15. Germline V gene data show CDR1 as MNHNS and CDR2 as SASEGT. The CDR3 has 18 residues. The CDR3 sequence: CASSEGQGVMAQLPPLHF. CDR3 DNA: TGTGCCAGCAGTGAGGGACAGGGGGTGATGGCACAATTACCACCCCTCCACTTT.

The chain carries TRBV2 and TRBJ1-4; D uncertain. Germline V gene lookup returns CDR1 SNHLY and CDR2 FYNNEI. Between the trimmed V and J ends, which lost 7 bases and 6 bases, there was a span of 12 bases. The length of the CDR3 is 13 residues. CDR3 in DNA: TGTGCCAGCAAAGAACTAGTCCATGAAAAACTGTTTTTT. This codes for CASKELVHEKLFF.

The J gene is TRBJ2-2, the V gene TRBV6-5, with D perhaps matching TRBD2 (6 bases). The germline V gene encodes CDR1 MNHEY and CDR2 SVGAGI. The V gene lost 6 bases and the J gene lost 5 bases, with 16 bases spanning the gap. The CDR3 sequence is 15 residues long. The CDR3 protein is CASRPTGVRTGELFF. CDR3 DNA sequence: TGTGCCAGCAGACCGACGGGAGTTCGGACCGGGGAGCTGTTTTTT.

This rearrangement joins TRBV5-6 to TRBJ2-2; 11 bases fit TRBD2. The ends lost 2 bases at V and 5 bases at J; junction bases unmatched: 2. CDR1 and CDR2 from the germline V gene are SGHDT and YYEEEE. CDR3 length: 15 residues. Written as DNA, the CDR3 is TGTGCCAGCAGCTTTTTAGCGGGAGGGACCGGGGAGCTGTTTTTT. It yields the protein CASSFLAGGTGELFF.

J is TRBJ1-1 and V is TRBV19, with TRBD1 as a possible D gene (5 bases). CDR3 length equals 15 residues. V was pared by 5 bases and J by 1 base, with 14 bases between. CDR1 and CDR2 from the germline V gene are LNHDA and SQIVND (reference sequence). In nucleotides, the CDR3 is TGTGCCAGTAGTCTAGGGGTTCAGGCGAACACTGAAGCTTTCTTT. This sequence encodes CASSLGVQANTEAFF.

This sequence joins TRBV19 and TRBJ2-1, with 12 bases matching TRBD1. This CDR3 region has 14 residues. V gave up 7 bases and J gave up 7 bases; unmatched junction bases: 5. Germline CDR1 reads LNHDA; CDR2 reads SQIVND (reference sequence). CDR3 DNA sequence: TGTGCCAGTATGGGGGACAGGGGGCGGAATGAGCAGTTCTTC. It codes for CASMGDRGRNEQFF.

This clone was found a few times. The chain employs TRBV5-1 and TRBJ1-1, with D perhaps TRBD1 (6 bases). Trimming took off 2 bases at V and 3 bases at J, with 14 bases between the two ends. This CDR3 region has 15 residues. CDR1 and CDR2 (germline): SGHRS, YFSETQ. The chain's CDR3 is CASSFLGRGYTEAFF. The CDR3 DNA follows: TGCGCCAGCAGCTTTTTAGGCAGGGGATACACTGAAGCTTTCTTT.

This clone was counted at least ten times. The chain combines TRBV7-2 with TRBJ1-4; D possibly corresponds to TRBD1 (5 bases). CDR1 is SGHTA and CDR2 is FQGNSA in the germline V gene. The CDR3 consists of 14 residues. V was clipped by 3 bases and J by 6 bases, with 11 bases between them. CDR3 sequence (DNA): TGTGCCAGCAGCTTCAAGTCAGGGTATGAAAAACTGTTTTTT. It codes for CASSFKSGYEKLFF.

The chain uses TRBV5-1 and TRBJ2-7, with TRBD1 identical over 10 bases. There are 16 residues in the CDR3. CDR1 and CDR2 from the germline V gene are SGHRS and YFSETQ. The junction had 10 bases not matched to a gene; V was cut back by 5 bases and J by 2 bases. The CDR3 coding sequence is TGCGCCAGCAGTTCAGCCCCCGGGACAGGGGCCTACGAGCAGTACTTC. Protein product: CASSSAPGTGAYEQYF.

This clone occurred once. The rearrangement uses TRBV29-1 and TRBJ2-7; D may be TRBD1 (6 bases). Germline CDR1 is SQVTM and CDR2 is ANQGSEA. CDR3 length equals 13 residues. V was pared by 5 bases and J by 1 base, with 12 bases between. CDR3 protein: CSVRQGPSYEQYF. Written as DNA, the CDR3 is TGCAGCGTTCGCCAGGGGCCTTCCTACGAGCAGTACTTC.

The chain combines TRBV20-1 with TRBJ2-7; perhaps TRBD2 as D (6 bases). The CDR3 has 11 residues. CDR1 is DFQATT, CDR2 SNEGSKA, per germline (reference sequence). V was cut by 6 bases and J by 1 base, with 7 bases left in between. CDR3 sequence: CSAGGSYEQYF. The CDR3 DNA is TGCAGTGCCGGAGGGTCCTACGAGCAGTACTTC.

The rearrangement joins TRBV11-3 to TRBJ2-2; 7 bases map to TRBD1. This CDR3 is 13 amino acids long. Looked up from germline, CDR1 is SGHNT and CDR2 is YENEEA. V lost 3 bases to trimming and J lost 6 bases; unmatched junction nucleotides: 1. CDR3 loop: CASSLQGAGELFF. The CDR3 DNA reads as TGTGCCAGCAGCTTGCAGGGGGCCGGGGAGCTGTTTTTT.

The genes are TRBV7-2 and TRBJ2-3, with 15 bases aligning to TRBD2. The CDR3 sequence is 17 residues long. The germline V gene has CDR1 SGHTA and CDR2 FQGNSA. The V gene end was trimmed by 5 bases and the J gene end by 8 bases; junction bases not matched to a gene: 11. CDR3 sequence (DNA): TGTGCCAGCAGCCAAAGGACTAGCGGGAGGGCCGATGGTACGCAGTATTTT. Residues: CASSQRTSGRADGTQYF.